This T cell receptor (beta chain) was identified in a study of OX40 agonist ivuxolimab in advanced cancers. Study-wide results and caveats: Expanded peripheral T cells had an undetermined antigen specificity.

There are a few counts of this clone. Its antigen is still unknown. The CDR3 spans 14 residues. V lost 0 bases and J 9 bases, leaving 12 bases between the germline ends. Germline V gene sequence: CDR1 SGHTA, CDR2 FQGNSA. Here immunoSEQ multiplex PCR was the method, and the copy in TCRdb shows in-frame clones only, minus some. The sample yields 76,000 or so clones, approximately 83% seen once. This rearrangement joins TRBV7-2 to TRBJ1-5; D is possibly TRBD1 (5 bases). The receptor was derived from an adult with an advanced solid tumor such as melanoma, head and neck, liver or kidney cancer. The sequencing used CD4+ or CD8+ T cells sorted from blood, collected in a trial of the OX40 agonist ivuxolimab. This CDR3 reads CASSLAQGTPPQHF. CDR3 bases: TGTGCCAGCAGCTTAGCGCAGGGCACCCCGCCCCAGCATTTT.